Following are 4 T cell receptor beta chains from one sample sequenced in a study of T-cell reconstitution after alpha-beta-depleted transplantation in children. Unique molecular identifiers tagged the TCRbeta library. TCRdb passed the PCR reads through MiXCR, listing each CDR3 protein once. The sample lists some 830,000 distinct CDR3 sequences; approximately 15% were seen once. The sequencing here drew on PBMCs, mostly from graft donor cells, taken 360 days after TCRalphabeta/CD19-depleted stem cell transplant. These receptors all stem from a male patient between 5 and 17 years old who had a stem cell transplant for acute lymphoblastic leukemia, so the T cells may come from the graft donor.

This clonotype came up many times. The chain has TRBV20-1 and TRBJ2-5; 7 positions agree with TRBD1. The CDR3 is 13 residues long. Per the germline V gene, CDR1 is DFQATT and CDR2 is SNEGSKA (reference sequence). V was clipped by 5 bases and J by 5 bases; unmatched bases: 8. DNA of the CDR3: TGCAGTGCTGAAAAAGGGGGCGCGGAGACCCAGTACTTC. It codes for CSAEKGGAETQYF.

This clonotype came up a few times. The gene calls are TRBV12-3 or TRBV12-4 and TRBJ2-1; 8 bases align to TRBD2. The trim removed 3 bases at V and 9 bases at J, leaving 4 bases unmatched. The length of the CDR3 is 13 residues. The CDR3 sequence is CASSFGTSSEQFF. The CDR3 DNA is TGTGCCAGCAGTTTCGGGACTAGTAGTGAGCAGTTCTTC.

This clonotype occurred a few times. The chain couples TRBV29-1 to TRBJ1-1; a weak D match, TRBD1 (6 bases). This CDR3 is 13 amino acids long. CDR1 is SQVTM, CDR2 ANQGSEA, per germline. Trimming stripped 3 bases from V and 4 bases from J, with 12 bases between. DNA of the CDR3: TGCAGCGTTGAGCTTAGACAGGCCACTGAAGCTTTCTTT. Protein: CSVELRQATEAFF.

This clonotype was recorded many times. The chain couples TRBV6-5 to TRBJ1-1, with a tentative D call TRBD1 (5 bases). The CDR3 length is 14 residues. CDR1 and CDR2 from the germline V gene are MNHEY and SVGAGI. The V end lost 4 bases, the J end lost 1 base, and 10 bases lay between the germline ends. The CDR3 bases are TGTGCCAGCAGTTCGTCAGGGTGGAACACTGAAGCTTTCTTT. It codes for CASSSSGWNTEAFF.